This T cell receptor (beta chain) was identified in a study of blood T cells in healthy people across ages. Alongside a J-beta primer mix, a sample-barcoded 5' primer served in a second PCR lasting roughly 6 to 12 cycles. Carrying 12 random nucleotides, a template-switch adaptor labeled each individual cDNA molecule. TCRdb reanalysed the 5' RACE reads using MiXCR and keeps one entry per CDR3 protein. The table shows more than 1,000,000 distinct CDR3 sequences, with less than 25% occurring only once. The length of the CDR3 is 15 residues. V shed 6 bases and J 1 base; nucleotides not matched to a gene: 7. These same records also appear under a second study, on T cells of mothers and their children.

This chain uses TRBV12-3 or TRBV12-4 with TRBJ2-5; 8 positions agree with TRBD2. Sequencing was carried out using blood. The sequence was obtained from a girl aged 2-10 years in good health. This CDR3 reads CASSPGLAIQETQYF. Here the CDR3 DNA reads TGTGCCAGCAGCCCCGGACTAGCCATCCAAGAGACCCAGTACTTC.